This T cell receptor (beta chain) was sequenced in a study of blood T cell repertoires in COVID-19. The wider study: The study drew acute and convalescent COVID-19 samples from the United States, Italy and Spain. Sample material is recorded as cDNA or gDNA derived from T cells, B-cell-depleted T cells, or PBMCs.

Per the germline V gene, CDR1 is LGHDT and CDR2 is YNNKEL (reference sequence). J lost 13 bases, V lost 1 base, and 6 bases had no gene match. This CDR3 is built from 13 residues. Libraries were prepared by immunoSEQ multiplex PCR; TCRdb keeps only in-frame clonotypes and omits some of them. This table holds over 110,000 clones, around three quarters found once. The clonotype comes from a man aged 80 or over with acute or convalescent COVID-19. The genes are TRBV3-1 (or the pseudogene TRBV3-2) and TRBJ2-2; 7 bases are shared with TRBD2. Material: peripheral blood. CDR3 sequence (DNA): TGTGCCAGCAGCCAAGTGGGGGGGTCGGCGCTGTTTTTT. Amino acid sequence: CASSQVGGSALFF.